Each of the 11 T cell receptor beta chains below was sequenced from the same sample in a study of T cell responses to AZD1222 COVID-19 vaccine. The assay was immunoSEQ multiplex PCR, and TCRdb's table has in-frame clones only and misses some. This table has about 120,000 clones, roughly 90% appearing once. The input for sequencing was peripheral blood, taken on day 0 of AZD1222 vaccination. The origin of the receptors is an adult in good health.

The chain links TRBV10-1 to TRBJ2-1; the match to TRBD1 covers 9 bases. The CDR3 extends over 16 amino acids. V lost 0 bases and J lost 8; bases outside the gene matches: 8. Germline CDR1 reads WNHNN; CDR2 reads SYGVQD (reference sequence). CDR3 nucleotides: TGCGCCAGCAGTGAGTCGATTGGACAGGGGTTTGATGAGCAGTTCTTC. This gives the protein CASSESIGQGFDEQFF.

The CDR3 sequence is CASSSDRGRRATEAFF. The CDR3 coding sequence is TGTGCCAGCAGCTCGGACAGGGGGCGGCGGGCCACTGAAGCTTTCTTT. The chain is built from TRBV7-2 and TRBJ1-1; 11 bases match TRBD1. The germline V gene has CDR1 SGHTA and CDR2 FQGNSA. The CDR3 spans 16 residues. V gave up 4 bases and J gave up 4 bases; unmatched junction bases: 8.

This rearrangement joins TRBV2 to TRBJ1-2; D is possibly TRBD1 (5 bases). The germline V gene encodes CDR1 SNHLY and CDR2 FYNNEI. V was shortened by 6 bases and J by 4 bases, with 12 bases between the two germline ends. This CDR3 has 13 amino acids. CDR3 DNA: TGTGCCAGCAGAGCGACAGCATTCTATGGCTACACCTTC. Translated, it gives CASRATAFYGYTF.

This chain links TRBV7-2 with TRBJ1-1; D is unclear. V lost 1 base and J lost 1, with 4 bases in between. The CDR3 runs to 13 residues. The germline CDR1 and CDR2 sequences are SGHTA and FQGNSA. The CDR3 loop is CASSLEANTEAFF. The CDR3 bases are TGTGCCAGCAGCTTAGAGGCGAACACTGAAGCTTTCTTT.

The chain links TRBV18 to TRBJ1-1, with 8 positions matching TRBD1. V gave up 2 bases and J gave up 7 bases; unmatched junction bases: 0. The germline CDR1 and CDR2 sequences are KGHSH and LQKENI. There are 12 residues in the CDR3. The DNA for the CDR3 is TGTGCCAGCTCACCAGGACAGGGTGAAGCTTTCTTT. It specifies CASSPGQGEAFF.

The CDR3 sequence: CASSVAPQVGARYGYTF. In DNA, the CDR3 is TGTGCCAGCAGCGTAGCCCCACAGGTGGGGGCTCGGTATGGCTACACCTTC. This chain connects TRBV9 to TRBJ1-2, with a weak D call TRBD1 (6 bases). The CDR3 contains 17 residues. The ends were cut back, 0 bases at V and 5 bases at J, with 20 bases in the middle. Germline-derived CDR1 and CDR2 are SGDLS and YYNGEE.

The chain recombines TRBV6-5 with TRBJ2-7; 15 nucleotides match TRBD2. There are 15 residues in the CDR3. V lost 5 bases and J lost 7; bases outside the gene matches: 6. In germline, CDR1 is MNHEY, CDR2 SVGAGI. In DNA form, the CDR3 reads TGTGCCAGCAGTCCCGGGACTAGCGGGAGGAGAGAGCAGTACTTC. Translated, it gives CASSPGTSGRREQYF.

The V and J genes are TRBV3-1 (or the pseudogene TRBV3-2) and TRBJ2-6; a possible D gene is TRBD1 (7 bases). Germline CDR1 and CDR2: LGHDT and YNNKEL (reference sequence). The CDR3 runs to 18 residues. Between the trimmed V and J ends, which lost 5 bases and 2 bases, there was a span of 19 bases. The CDR3 spells CASSSEGQLQAGANVLTF. CDR3 nucleotide sequence: TGTGCCAGCAGCTCGGAGGGACAGTTACAGGCTGGGGCCAACGTCCTGACTTTC.

The chain combines TRBV7-3 with TRBJ2-1; TRBD2 agrees at 7 bases. CDR3 length: 15 amino acids. After removal of 2 bases from V and 2 bases from J, the junction contained 3 bases not matched to a gene. The V gene's germline CDR1 is SGHTA and CDR2 FQGTGA. The CDR3 nucleotides read TGTGCCAGCAGCTTAGGGGGGGTCGCCTACAATGAGCAGTTCTTC. This sequence encodes CASSLGGVAYNEQFF.

The chain joins TRBV28 to TRBJ1-5; tentatively, D is TRBD1 (5 bases). Germline values: CDR1 MDHEN, CDR2 SYDVKM. The CDR3 totals 14 residues. V was shortened by 5 bases and J by 4 bases, with 12 bases between the two germline ends. The CDR3 sequence is CASSRLRGNQPQHF. The DNA of the CDR3 is TGTGCCAGCAGTCGTCTCCGGGGGAATCAGCCCCAGCATTTT.

This chain links TRBV30 with TRBJ2-3; D gene ambiguous. CDR3 length: 11 amino acids. The V end lost 2 bases, the J end lost 1 base, and 1 base lay between the germline ends. The germline gives CDR1 GTSNPN, CDR2 SVGIG (reference sequence). CDR3 nucleotide sequence: TGTGCCTGGAGTCGCACAGATACGCAGTATTTT. Translating gives CAWSRTDTQYF.